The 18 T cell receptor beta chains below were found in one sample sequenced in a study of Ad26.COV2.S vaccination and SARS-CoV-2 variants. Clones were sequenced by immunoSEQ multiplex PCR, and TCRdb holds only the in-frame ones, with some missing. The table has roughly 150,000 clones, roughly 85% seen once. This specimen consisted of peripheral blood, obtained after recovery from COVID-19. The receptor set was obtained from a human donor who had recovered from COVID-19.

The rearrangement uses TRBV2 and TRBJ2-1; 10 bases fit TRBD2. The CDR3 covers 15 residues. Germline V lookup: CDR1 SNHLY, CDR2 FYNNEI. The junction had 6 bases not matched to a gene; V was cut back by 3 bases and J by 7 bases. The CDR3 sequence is CASSDAGLAQNEQFF. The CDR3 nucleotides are TGTGCCAGCAGTGACGCGGGACTAGCGCAGAATGAGCAGTTCTTC.

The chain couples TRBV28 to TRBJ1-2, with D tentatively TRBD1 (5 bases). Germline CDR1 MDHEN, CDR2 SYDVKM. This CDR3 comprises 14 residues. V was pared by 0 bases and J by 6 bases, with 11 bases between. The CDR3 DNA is TGTGCCAGCAGTTTATGGACAGCCTACAATGGCTACACCTTC. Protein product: CASSLWTAYNGYTF.

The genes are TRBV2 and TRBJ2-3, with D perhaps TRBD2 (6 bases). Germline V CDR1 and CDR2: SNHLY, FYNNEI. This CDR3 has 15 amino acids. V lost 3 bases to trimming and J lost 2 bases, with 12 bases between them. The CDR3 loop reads CASSEGLGNTDTQYF. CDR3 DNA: TGTGCCAGCAGTGAGGGACTGGGAAACACAGATACGCAGTATTTT.

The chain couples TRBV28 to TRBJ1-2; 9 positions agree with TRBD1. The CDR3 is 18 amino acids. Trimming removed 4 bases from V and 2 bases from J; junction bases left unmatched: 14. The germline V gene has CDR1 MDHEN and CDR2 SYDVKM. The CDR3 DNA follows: TGTGCCAGCAGTTCTGTGCCGGGACAGGGTGCGGGAAACTATGGCTACACCTTC. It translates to CASSSVPGQGAGNYGYTF.

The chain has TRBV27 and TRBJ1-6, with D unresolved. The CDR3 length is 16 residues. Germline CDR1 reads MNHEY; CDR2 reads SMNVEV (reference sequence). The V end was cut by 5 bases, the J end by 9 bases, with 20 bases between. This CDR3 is CASSLSNRRFVSPLHF. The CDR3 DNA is TGTGCCAGCAGTCTCTCCAACCGACGCTTTGTTTCACCCCTCCACTTT.

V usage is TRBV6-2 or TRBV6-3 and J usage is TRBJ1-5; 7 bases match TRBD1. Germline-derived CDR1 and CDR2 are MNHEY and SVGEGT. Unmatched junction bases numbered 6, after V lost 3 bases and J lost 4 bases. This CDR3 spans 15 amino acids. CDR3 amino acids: CASSYSRDRNQPQHF. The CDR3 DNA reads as TGTGCCAGCAGTTATTCCCGGGACAGAAATCAGCCCCAGCATTTT.

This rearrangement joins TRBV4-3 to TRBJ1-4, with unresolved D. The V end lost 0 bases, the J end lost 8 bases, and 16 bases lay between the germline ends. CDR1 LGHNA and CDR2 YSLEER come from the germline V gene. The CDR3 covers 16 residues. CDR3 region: CASSQDRATSPEKLFF. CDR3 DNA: TGCGCCAGCAGCCAAGATAGGGCGACCTCCCCCGAAAAACTGTTTTTT.

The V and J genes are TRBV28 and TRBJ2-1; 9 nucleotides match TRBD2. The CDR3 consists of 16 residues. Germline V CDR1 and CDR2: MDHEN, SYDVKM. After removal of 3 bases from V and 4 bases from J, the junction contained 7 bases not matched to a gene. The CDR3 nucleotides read TGTGCCAGCAGTTTTATAGCGGGGGAAAATTACAATGAGCAGTTCTTC. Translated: CASSFIAGENYNEQFF.

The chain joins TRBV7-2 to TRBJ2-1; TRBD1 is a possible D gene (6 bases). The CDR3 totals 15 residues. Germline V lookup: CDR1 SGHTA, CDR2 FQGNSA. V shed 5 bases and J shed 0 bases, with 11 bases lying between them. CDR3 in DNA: TGTGCCAGCAGCAACAGGGTGTACTCCTACAATGAGCAGTTCTTC. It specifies CASSNRVYSYNEQFF.

The CDR3 DNA reads TGTGCCAGCAGCCAAGTACTAGCGGGGAGAGACTACAATGAGCAGTTCTTC. Translation gives CASSQVLAGRDYNEQFF. The chain combines TRBV4-2 with TRBJ2-1; 10 bases align to TRBD2. The V and J ends lost 1 base and 3 bases, in that order; junction bases with no gene match: 6. Germline values: CDR1 LGHNA, CDR2 YNFKEQ. There are 17 residues in the CDR3.

This CDR3 is CASRSNREHQPQHF. As DNA, the CDR3 is TGTGCCAGCAGGTCAAACAGGGAACATCAGCCCCAGCATTTT. V is TRBV25-1 and J is TRBJ1-5, with D maybe TRBD1 (6 bases). CDR3 length equals 14 residues. CDR1 MGHDK and CDR2 SYGVNS come from the germline V gene. Between the trimmed V and J ends, which lost 6 bases and 5 bases, there was a span of 14 bases.

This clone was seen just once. CDR3 protein: CSVIKQGQSYEQYF. The CDR3 region has the DNA TGCAGCGTCATAAAACAGGGTCAGTCCTACGAGCAGTACTTC. The chain combines TRBV29-1 with TRBJ2-7, with D maybe TRBD1 (6 bases). Germline V gene lookup returns CDR1 SQVTM and CDR2 ANQGSEA. The CDR3 length is 14 residues. V dropped 6 bases and J dropped 1 base, with 16 bases sitting between them.

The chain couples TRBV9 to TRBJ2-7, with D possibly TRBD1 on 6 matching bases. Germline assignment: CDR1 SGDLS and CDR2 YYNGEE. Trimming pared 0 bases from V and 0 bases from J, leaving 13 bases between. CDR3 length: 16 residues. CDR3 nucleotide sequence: TGTGCCAGCAGCGTAGATCCAGGGGCGAGCTCCTACGAGCAGTACTTC. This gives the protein CASSVDPGASSYEQYF.

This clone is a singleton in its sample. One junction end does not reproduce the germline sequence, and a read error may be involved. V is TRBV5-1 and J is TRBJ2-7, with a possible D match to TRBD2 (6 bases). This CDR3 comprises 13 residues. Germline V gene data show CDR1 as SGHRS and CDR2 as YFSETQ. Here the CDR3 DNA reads TGCGCCAGCAGTCCGGAGGTCCAGGAGGGACCTATCTTC. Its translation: CASSPEVQEGPIF. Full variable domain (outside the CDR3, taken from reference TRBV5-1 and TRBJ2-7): KAGVTQTPRYLIKTRGQQVTLSCSPISGHRSVSWYQQTPGQGLQFLFEYFSETQRNKGNFPGRFSGRQFSNSRSEMNVSTLELGDSALYLCASSPEVQEGPIFGPGTRLTVT.

The CDR3 region has the DNA TGTGCCAGCAGCCAGTCTATCGGGACCGCCCAAGAGACCCAGTACTTC. Protein: CASSQSIGTAQETQYF. The V gene is TRBV13, the J gene TRBJ2-5; either TRBD1 or TRBD2 may supply D (5 bases each). Germline V gives CDR1 PRHDT, CDR2 FYEKMQ (reference sequence). The CDR3 sequence is 16 residues long. V was trimmed by 5 bases and J by 1 base, leaving 17 bases between them.

The CDR3 DNA sequence: TGTGCCAGCAGCTTAGAGGGGGTTACGAATTCACCCCTCCACTTT. This translates into CASSLEGVTNSPLHF. This sequence joins TRBV7-9 and TRBJ1-6; TRBD1 might be the D (6 bases). The germline gives CDR1 SEHNR, CDR2 FQNEAQ (reference sequence). The CDR3 is 15 residues long. V was trimmed by 1 base and J by 7 bases, leaving 11 bases between them. The full variable domain, with the rest looked up from reference TRBV7-9 and TRBJ1-6, is DTGVSQNPRHKITKRGQNVTFRCDPISEHNRLYWYRQTLGQGPEFLTYFQNEAQLEKSRLLSDRFSAERPKGSFSTLEIQRTEQGDSAMYLCASSLEGVTNSPLHFGNGTRLTVT.

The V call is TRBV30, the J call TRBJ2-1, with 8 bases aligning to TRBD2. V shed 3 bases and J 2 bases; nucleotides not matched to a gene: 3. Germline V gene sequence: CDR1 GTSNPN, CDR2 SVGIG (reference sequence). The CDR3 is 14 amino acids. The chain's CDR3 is CAWSPLAAYNEQFF. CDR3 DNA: TGTGCCTGGAGCCCACTAGCGGCCTACAATGAGCAGTTCTTC. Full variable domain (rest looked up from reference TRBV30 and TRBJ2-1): SQTIHQWPATLVQPVGSPLSLECTVEGTSNPNLYWYRQAAGRGLQLLFYSVGIGQISSEVPQNLSASRPQDRQFILSSKKLLLSDSGFYLCAWSPLAAYNEQFFGPGTRLTVL.

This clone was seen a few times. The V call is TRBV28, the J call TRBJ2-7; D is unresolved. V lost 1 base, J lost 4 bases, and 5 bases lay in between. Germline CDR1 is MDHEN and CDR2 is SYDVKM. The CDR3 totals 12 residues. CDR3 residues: CASSLLPYEQYF. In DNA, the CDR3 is TGTGCCAGCAGTTTATTGCCTTACGAGCAGTACTTC.